A selection of T cell receptor beta chains follows, all from one sample in a study of cytomegalovirus exposure and HLA in healthy donors. Here immunoSEQ multiplex PCR was the method, and the copy in TCRdb shows in-frame clones only, minus some. This sample carries over 120,000 clones, more than 75% of them seen once, and the ten largest clones take around 2.5%. Sequencing used PBMCs. The receptors were gathered from a woman younger than 35 in good health and CMV-seropositive. CDR3s include the opening cysteine and the closing phenylalanine or tryptophan. Each record gives: V gene, CDR3 protein.

>TRBV15
CATSRLKGAAGYTF
>TRBV19
CASSILDRNSPLHF
>TRBV7-2
CASSLGGVRNQPQHF
>TRBV10-3
CAISEPRISGYTF
>TRBV6-1
CASRSTGQGFHEQYF
>TRBV2
CASRQQRATNEKLFF
>TRBV6-5
CASSLEGAAETQYF
>TRBV14
CASSPGQGGSYEQYF
>TRBV30
CAWSGQGSGELFF
>TRBV6-5
CASSYRQGADEQYF
>TRBV28
CASSLQGTGDEKLFF
>TRBV21-1
CASPRDSYNSPLHF
>TRBV6-5
CAARGGANYGYTF
>TRBV5-1
CASSPPLGTGDQETQYF
>TRBV5-1
CASSSSSVSGNTIYF